This TCR beta chain was identified during a study of CD8 T cells in ankylosing spondylitis. Findings and limits, study-wide: Within matched ankylosing spondylitis synovial fluid, disease-linked clones were reportedly significantly enriched. A subset of motif variants has previously been described in the synovial fluid and blood of reactive arthritis. What appeared characteristic of ankylosing spondylitis blood was a TCR beta motif of several highly homologous variants.

The germline V gene has CDR1 DFQATT and CDR2 SNEGSKA (reference sequence). V dropped 6 bases and J dropped 4 bases, with 12 bases sitting between them. This CDR3 spans 12 amino acids. Libraries of TCR beta came from quantitative 5'-RACE with molecular barcodes. TCRdb ran MiXCR on the 5' RACE reads and lists one entry per CDR3 protein. The sample records more than 650,000 distinct CDR3 sequences, 10% to 15% being singletons. This clonotype was seen a few times. Its antigen is not identified. This TCR came from a male donor with ankylosing spondylitis. This chain connects TRBV20-1 to TRBJ1-2; TRBD1 might be the D (5 bases). Sample: blood, either unsorted or a sorted T cell fraction (not recorded which). The CDR3: CSAPGEGYGYTF. DNA of the CDR3: TGCAGTGCCCCGGGGGAGGGCTATGGCTACACCTTC.